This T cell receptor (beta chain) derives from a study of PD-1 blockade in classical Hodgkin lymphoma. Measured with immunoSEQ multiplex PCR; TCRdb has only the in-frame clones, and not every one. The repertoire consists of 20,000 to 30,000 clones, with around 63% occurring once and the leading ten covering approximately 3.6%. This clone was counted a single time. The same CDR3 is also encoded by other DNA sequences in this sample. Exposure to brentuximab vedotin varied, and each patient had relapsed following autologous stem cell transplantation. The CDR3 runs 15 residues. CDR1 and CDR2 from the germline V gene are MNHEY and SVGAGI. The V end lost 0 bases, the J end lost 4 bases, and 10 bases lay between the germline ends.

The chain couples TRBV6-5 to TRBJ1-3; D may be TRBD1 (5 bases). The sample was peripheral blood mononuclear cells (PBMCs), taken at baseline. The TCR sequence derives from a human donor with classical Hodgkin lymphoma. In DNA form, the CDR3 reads TGTGCCAGCAGTTACTCGGGGGGTTCCGGAAACACCATATATTTT. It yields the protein CASSYSGGSGNTIYF.